The 17 T cell receptor beta chains in this list originate from one sample, sequenced in a study of tissue T cells after allogeneic stem cell transplantation. Measured with immunoSEQ multiplex PCR; TCRdb has only the in-frame clones, and not every one. Here the sample spans more than 1,500 clones, around 50% being singletons. Time point indicated: mouse harvest day 14 after allogeneic transplant. The graft held 10^6 splenic CD5+ T cells and 10^7 T-cell-depleted bone marrow cells. Sequenced material: gut tissue. The source is a female BALB/c mouse given C57BL/6 T cells with graft-versus-host disease after an allogeneic hematopoietic cell transplant.

Comments on this clone: Here the gene names and germline are mouse. The read terminates 1 residue ahead of where the CDR3 ends, so the germline J gene completes it. The chain couples TRBV4 to TRBJ2-2, with 9 positions matching TRBD2. The V gene's germline CDR1 is LGHDT and CDR2 YNNKQL (reference sequence). The CDR3 is 16 residues long. V shed 7 bases, J shed 0 bases, and the junction held 6 bases outside the gene matches. CDR3 DNA, as far as it was read: TGTGCCAGCAAGAGGCTGGGGGGGACAAACACCGGGCAGCTCTAC. Amino acid sequence: CASKRLGGTNTGQLY. The complete CDR3 sequence is CASKRLGGTNTGQLYF.

Of note for this clone: Mouse germline and gene names are used. The sequenced fragment ends 1 residue before the CDR3 boundary, so the rest is inferred from the germline J gene. The chain carries TRBV26 and TRBJ2-5; D unclear. The CDR3 consists of 16 residues. V lost 0 bases and J lost 0, with 10 bases in between. CDR1 and CDR2 from the germline V gene are KGHPV and FQNQEV (reference sequence). The chain's CDR3 is CASSLSRALNQDTQYF. Incomplete CDR3 DNA: TGTGCCAGCAGTCTGTCCCGGGCTCTTAACCAAGACACCCAGTAC.

Note on this clone: Germline and genes here are mouse. Read sequence stops 1 residue before the CDR3 end, and the germline J gene provides the missing end. The V gene is TRBV16, the J gene TRBJ1-2, with TRBD1 matching 7 bases. The V segment lost 5 bases and the J segment 2 bases; nucleotides outside the gene matches: 2. The CDR3 runs to 13 residues. The germline V gene encodes CDR1 SGHSA and CDR2 FRNQAP. Partial CDR3 DNA: TGTGCAAGCAGCCCGACAGGGAACTCCGACTACACC. Its translation: CASSPTGNSDYT. In full, the CDR3 reads CASSPTGNSDYTF.

Regarding this clone: Gene names and germline refer to mouse. The sequence runs out 1 residue before the end of the CDR3; the remainder is reconstructed from the germline J gene. The chain uses TRBV13-3 and TRBJ2-2, with 9 positions matching TRBD1. V dropped 9 bases and J dropped 3; count of bases not matched to a gene: 3. The CDR3 has 13 residues. Germline V gene sequence: CDR1 NNHDY, CDR2 SYVADS. CDR3 region: CATRDRDTGQLYF. The CDR3 DNA, read in part, is TGTGCCACTCGGGACAGGGACACCGGGCAGCTCTAC.

This clone was counted only a few times. The listed genes are named as in mouse. The CDR3 end lies 1 residue beyond the end of the read and is filled in from the germline J gene. The V gene is TRBV13-2, the J gene TRBJ2-4; 10 bases map to TRBD2. CDR1 is NNHNN, CDR2 SYGAGS, per germline (reference sequence). J lost 1 base, V lost 2 bases, and 4 bases had no gene match. This CDR3 is 16 amino acids long. CDR3 sequence: CASGDWGGAGQNTLYF. The DNA read from the CDR3 is TGTGCCAGCGGTGACTGGGGGGGCGCCGGTCAAAACACCTTGTAC.

The sample holds a few counts of this clone. Gene and germline names: mouse. The read ends 1 residue before the CDR3 terminus; that terminus is restored from the germline J gene. The chain recombines TRBV19 with TRBJ2-1; 7 bases are shared with TRBD1. The V and J ends lost 0 bases and 7 bases, in that order; junction bases with no gene match: 7. The germline V gene has CDR1 FNHDT and CDR2 SITEND (reference sequence). This CDR3 is 15 amino acids long. CDR3 DNA (partial): TGTGCCAGCAGTATAGGCAGGGGGTGGAGCGCTGAGCAGTTC. It translates to CASSIGRGWSAEQF. The CDR3, in full, reads CASSIGRGWSAEQFF.

A word on this clone: These gene names are mouse names. From the germline J gene comes the end of the CDR3, since the read stops 1 residue before it. The chain uses TRBV26 and TRBJ1-3; D remains ambiguous. The V end lost 4 bases, the J end lost 0 bases, and 7 bases lay between the germline ends. Germline V gene sequence: CDR1 KGHPV, CDR2 FQNQEV (reference sequence). The CDR3 extends over 14 amino acids. This chain's CDR3 is CASSRPDSGNTLYF. The sequenced CDR3 bases are TGTGCCAGCAGTCGACCCGATTCTGGAAATACGCTCTAT.

Of note for this clone: Genes and germline come from the mouse. The DNA ends 1 residue before the CDR3 does, and the rest of the CDR3 is filled in from the germline J gene. The chain links TRBV12-1 to TRBJ1-1; 8 nucleotides line up with TRBD1. From germline, CDR1 is SGHSN and CDR2 HYEKVE. V was pared by 4 bases and J by 4 bases, with 4 bases of the junction left unmatched. CDR3 length: 13 amino acids. The CDR3 DNA, read in part, is TGTGCCAGCTCCCGGACAGGGCTCACAGAAGTCTTC. Encoded protein: CASSRTGLTEVF. The full CDR3 protein is CASSRTGLTEVFF.

By share, this clone counts as large. Gene names and germline match the mouse. The CDR3 end falls 1 residue outside the read, so it is completed with the germline J gene. The gene calls are TRBV13-3 and TRBJ1-4; 7 nucleotides match TRBD1. Germline CDR1 NNHDY, CDR2 SYVADS. This CDR3 contains 14 residues. V gave up 2 bases and J gave up 6 bases; unmatched junction bases: 4. Here the CDR3 reads CASSETGLDERLFF. The DNA read from the CDR3 is TGTGCCAGCAGTGAGACAGGGTTGGACGAAAGATTATTT.

On this clone: Here the gene names and germline are mouse. Read data end 1 residue before the CDR3 end; the end is taken from the germline J gene. This rearrangement joins TRBV26 to TRBJ2-7, with TRBD1 identical over 7 bases. This CDR3 region has 12 residues. Germline V gives CDR1 KGHPV, CDR2 FQNQEV (reference sequence). The ends lost 6 bases at V and 3 bases at J; junction bases unmatched: 2. The CDR3 loop is CASSRDSYEQYF. The CDR3 bases that were read are TGTGCCAGCAGCCGGGACAGCTATGAACAGTAC. Variable domain in full (rest from reference TRBV26 and TRBJ2-7): NSKVIQTPRYLVKGQGQKAKMRCIPEKGHPVVFWYQQNKNNEFKFLINFQNQEVLQQIDMTEKRFSAECPSNSPCSLEIQSSEAGDSALYLCASSRDSYEQYFGPGTRLTVL.

This clone was observed a few times. The gene symbols are mouse symbols. The read terminates 1 residue ahead of where the CDR3 ends, so the germline J gene completes it. The chain links TRBV26 to TRBJ2-5; 10 bases are shared with TRBD2. This CDR3 has 14 residues. Trimming removed 4 bases from V and 6 bases from J; junction bases left unmatched: 4. Germline loops: CDR1 KGHPV, CDR2 FQNQEV (reference sequence). The CDR3 here is CASSRDWGGDTQYF. The sequenced part of the CDR3 DNA is TGTGCCAGCAGTCGGGACTGGGGAGGGGACACCCAGTAC.

Turning to this clone: Genes and germline come from the mouse. Read coverage stops 1 residue before the CDR3 terminus; the germline J gene supplies the remainder. This chain uses TRBV29 with TRBJ2-4, with D perhaps TRBD1 (6 bases). Trimming pared 5 bases from V and 6 bases from J, leaving 9 bases between. This CDR3 spans 12 amino acids. The germline CDR1 and CDR2 sequences are MSHET and SYDVDS. The CDR3 sequence: CASSLQGNTLYF. CDR3 DNA, as far as it was read: TGTGCTAGCAGTCTCCAGGGGAACACCTTGTAC.

A remark on this clone: Gene names refer to mouse genes. The sequence runs out 1 residue before the end of the CDR3; the remainder is reconstructed from the germline J gene. The V call is TRBV14, the J call TRBJ1-5; D might be TRBD1 (6 bases). This CDR3 region has 13 residues. V lost 2 bases and J lost 7, with 10 bases in between. CDR1 is SGHDT and CDR2 is FRDEAV in the germline V gene. The CDR3 DNA, read in part, is TGTGCCAGCAGTTTAACAGGGAAACAGGCTCCGCTT. Its translation is CASSLTGKQAPL. The full-length CDR3 reads as CASSLTGKQAPLF.

About this clone itself: All gene names here are mouse names. The CDR3 end is not reached by the read, which stops 1 residue before it; the germline J gene fills it in. The chain is built from TRBV29 and TRBJ1-3; tentative D call: TRBD1 (6 bases). Trimming removed 3 bases at V and 4 bases at J, with 10 bases between. Germline lookup yields CDR1 MSHET and CDR2 SYDVDS. The CDR3 consists of 14 residues. The CDR3 is CASSLGGGGNTLYF. Partial CDR3 DNA: TGTGCTAGCAGTTTGGGGGGCGGCGGAAATACGCTCTAT.

Of note for this clone: The gene names here belong to mouse. The CDR3 goes on 1 residue after the read ends, and that part is filled in from the germline J gene. The V call is TRBV26, the J call TRBJ1-5; no firm D call. The CDR3 runs 16 residues. The germline CDR1 and CDR2 sequences are KGHPV and FQNQEV (reference sequence). The ends were cut back, 2 bases at V and 0 bases at J, with 11 bases in the middle. The CDR3 reads CASSLQRSYNNQAPLF. The CDR3 bases that were read are TGTGCCAGCAGTCTGCAGAGATCTTATAACAACCAGGCTCCGCTT. Full variable domain (remainder filled in from reference TRBV26 and TRBJ1-5): NSKVIQTPRYLVKGQGQKAKMRCIPEKGHPVVFWYQQNKNNEFKFLINFQNQEVLQQIDMTEKRFSAECPSNSPCSLEIQSSEAGDSALYLCASSLQRSYNNQAPLFGEGTRLSVL.

As for this clone: The germline gene is not matched at one end of the junction; a read error may be the cause. Germline and genes here are mouse. The CDR3 end is not reached by the read, which stops 1 residue before it; the germline J gene fills it in. V is TRBV13-3 and J is TRBJ2-2; D is uncertain. The CDR3 has 14 amino acids. The germline CDR1 and CDR2 sequences are NNHDY and SYVADS. CDR3 loop: CASSDPQTTGQLYF. The part of the CDR3 DNA that was read is TGCGCCAGCAGTGATCCACAAACCACCGGGCAGCTCTAC.

To note about this clone: Gene names follow the mouse nomenclature. The CDR3 extends 1 residue past the end of the read, so its final part is completed from the germline J gene. The chain has TRBV13-1 and TRBJ2-5; TRBD1 matches 9 bases. The CDR3 runs 15 residues. V lost 1 base to trimming and J lost 2 bases; unmatched junction nucleotides: 2. Per the germline V gene, CDR1 is NSHNY and CDR2 is SYGAGN. The CDR3 is CASSDLGQGQDTQYF. Partial CDR3 DNA: TGTGCCAGCAGTGATCTGGGACAGGGCCAAGACACCCAGTAC.